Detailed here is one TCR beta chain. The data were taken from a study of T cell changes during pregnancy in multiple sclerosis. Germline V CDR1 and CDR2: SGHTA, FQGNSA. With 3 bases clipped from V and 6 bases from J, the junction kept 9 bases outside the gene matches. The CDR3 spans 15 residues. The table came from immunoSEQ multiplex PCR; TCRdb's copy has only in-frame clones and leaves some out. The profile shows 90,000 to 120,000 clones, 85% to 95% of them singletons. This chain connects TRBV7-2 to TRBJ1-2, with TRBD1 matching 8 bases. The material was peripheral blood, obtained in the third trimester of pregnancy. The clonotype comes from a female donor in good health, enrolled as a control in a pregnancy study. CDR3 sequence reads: CASSFGGQGRNGYTF. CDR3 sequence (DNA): TGTGCCAGCAGCTTCGGTGGACAGGGAAGGAATGGCTACACCTTC.